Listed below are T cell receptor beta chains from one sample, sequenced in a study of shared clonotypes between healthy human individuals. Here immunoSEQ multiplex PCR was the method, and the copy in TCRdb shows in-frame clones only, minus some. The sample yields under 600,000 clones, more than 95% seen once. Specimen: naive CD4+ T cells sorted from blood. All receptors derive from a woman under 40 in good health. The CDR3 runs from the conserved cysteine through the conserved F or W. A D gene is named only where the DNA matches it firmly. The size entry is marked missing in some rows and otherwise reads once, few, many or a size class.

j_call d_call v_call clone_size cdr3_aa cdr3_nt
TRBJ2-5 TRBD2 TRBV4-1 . CASSQVGLAGGQGETQYF TGCGCCAGCAGCCAAGTCGGACTAGCGGGAGGGCAAGGAGAGACCCAGTACTTC
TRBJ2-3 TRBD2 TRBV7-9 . CASSAPVASGHTDTQYF TGTGCCAGCAGCGCGCCGGTGGCTAGCGGGCACACAGATACGCAGTATTTT
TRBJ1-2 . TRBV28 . CASSLLQVYGYTF TGTGCCAGCAGTTTGTTACAGGTCTATGGCTACACCTTC
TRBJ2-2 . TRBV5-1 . CASSWGPFGEGTGELFF TGCGCCAGCAGCTGGGGGCCCTTTGGGGAGGGCACCGGGGAGCTGTTTTTT
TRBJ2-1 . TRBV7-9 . CASSLGAGSAEQFF TGTGCCAGCAGCTTAGGGGCCGGCTCGGCAGAGCAGTTCTTC
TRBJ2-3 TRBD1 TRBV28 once CASSPAPGGGTSTDTQYF TGTGCCAGCAGTCCCGCCCCAGGGGGCGGAACTAGCACAGATACGCAGTATTTT
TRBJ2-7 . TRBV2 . CASSAEVGSYEQYF TGTGCCAGCAGTGCTGAAGTTGGCTCCTACGAGCAGTACTTC
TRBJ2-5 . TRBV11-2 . CASSLDHRLAMRETQYF TGTGCCAGCAGCTTAGATCATCGTCTAGCTATGAGAGAGACCCAGTACTTC
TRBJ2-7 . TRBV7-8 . CASSLFGPTVSIVGRF TGTGCCAGCAGCTTATTCGGGCCGACAGTATCAATTGTAGGTCGTTTC
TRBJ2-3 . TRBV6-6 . CASSSQDTQYF TGTGCCAGCAGTTCACAAGATACGCAGTATTTT
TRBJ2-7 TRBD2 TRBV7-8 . CASSGLAAEQYF TGTGCCAGCAGTGGACTAGCAGCCGAGCAGTACTTC
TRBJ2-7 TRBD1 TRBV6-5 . CASSYSGTGLHEQYF TGTGCCAGCAGTTACTCCGGGACAGGGCTCCACGAGCAGTACTTC
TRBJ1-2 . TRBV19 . CASSTTGDSYGYTF TGTGCCAGTAGTACGACAGGAGACTCCTATGGCTACACCTTC
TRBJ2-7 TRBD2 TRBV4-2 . CASSQGSGSIYEQYF TGTGCCAGCAGCCAAGGTAGCGGGAGCATTTACGAGCAGTACTTC
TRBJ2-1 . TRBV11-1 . CASSRRVVVPDNEQFF TGTGCCAGCAGCCGACGGGTTGTGGTCCCGGACAATGAGCAGTTCTTC
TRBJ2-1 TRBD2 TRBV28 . CASSLLGLAGSNEQFF TGTGCCAGCAGTTTATTGGGACTAGCGGGATCGAATGAGCAGTTCTTC
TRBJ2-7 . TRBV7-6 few CASGIGIGEQYF TGTGCCAGCGGCATAGGGATCGGCGAGCAGTACTTC
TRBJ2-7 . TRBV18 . CASSPGEISSYEQYF TGTGCCAGCTCACCAGGGGAGATTAGCTCCTACGAGCAGTACTTC
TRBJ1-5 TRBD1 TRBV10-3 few CAISQQGAQPQHF TGTGCCATCAGCCAGCAGGGGGCTCAGCCCCAGCATTTT
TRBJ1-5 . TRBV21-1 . CASSRRSSNQPQHF TGTGCCAGCAGCCGCCGCTCGAGCAATCAGCCCCAGCATTTT
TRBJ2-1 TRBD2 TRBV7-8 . CASSFGTSAEQFF TGTGCCAGCAGCTTTGGGACTAGCGCTGAGCAGTTCTTC
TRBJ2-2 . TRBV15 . CATSREVAQNTGELFF TGTGCCACCAGCAGAGAAGTTGCCCAAAACACCGGGGAGCTGTTTTTT
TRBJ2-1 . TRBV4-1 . CASSPNFAVEYNEQFF TGCGCCAGCAGCCCGAATTTCGCGGTCGAATACAATGAGCAGTTCTTC
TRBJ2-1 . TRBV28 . CASSALVSYNEQFF TGTGCCAGCAGCGCGCTAGTCAGTTACAATGAGCAGTTCTTC
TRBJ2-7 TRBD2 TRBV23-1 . CASSPPSGVSYEQYF TGCGCCAGCAGCCCCCCTAGCGGAGTCTCCTACGAGCAGTACTTC
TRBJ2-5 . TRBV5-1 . CASQRAGETQYF TGCGCCAGCCAACGGGCAGGGGAGACCCAGTACTTC
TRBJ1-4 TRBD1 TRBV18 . CASSTGVDEKLFF TGTGCCAGCTCGACAGGGGTGGATGAAAAACTGTTTTTT
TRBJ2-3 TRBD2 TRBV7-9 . CASSLPTTSGVRDTQYF TGTGCCAGCAGCTTACCGACGACTAGCGGTGTTAGAGATACGCAGTATTTT
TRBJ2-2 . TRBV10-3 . CAISRETRANTGELFF TGTGCCATCAGTAGGGAGACCCGTGCGAACACCGGGGAGCTGTTTTTT
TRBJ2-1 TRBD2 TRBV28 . CASKTGLAGGPVHNEQFF TGTGCCAGTAAAACGGGACTAGCGGGAGGGCCCGTGCACAATGAGCAGTTCTTC
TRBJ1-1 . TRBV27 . CASSNMGRRHTEAFF TGTGCCAGCAGTAATATGGGCAGGAGGCACACTGAAGCTTTCTTT
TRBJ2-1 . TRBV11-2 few CASSLVVGGAGEQFF TGTGCCAGCAGCTTAGTGGTCGGGGGAGCAGGGGAGCAGTTCTTC
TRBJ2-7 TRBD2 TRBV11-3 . CASSLKFSGSYEQYF TGTGCCAGCAGCTTAAAATTCAGCGGGAGTTACGAGCAGTACTTC
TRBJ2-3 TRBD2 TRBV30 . CAWSVSGLAGGYTDTQYF TGTGCCTGGAGTGTGTCAGGACTAGCGGGAGGATATACAGATACGCAGTATTTT
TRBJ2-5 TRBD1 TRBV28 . CASSSGQGPETQYF TGTGCCAGCAGTTCAGGACAGGGCCCAGAGACCCAGTACTTC
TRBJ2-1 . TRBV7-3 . CASSLKSSRMGEQFF TGTGCCAGCAGCTTAAAATCTTCCCGGATGGGTGAGCAGTTCTTC
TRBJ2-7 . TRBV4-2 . CASSQELAGGEQYF TGTGCCAGCAGCCAAGAACTTGCCGGAGGGGAGCAGTACTTC
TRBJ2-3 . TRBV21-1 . CASSNALRLAGAISKKSPTQYF TGTGCCAGCAGCAACGCCCTTAGACTAGCGGGAGCGATCTCAAAGAAGAGCCCCACGCAGTATTTT
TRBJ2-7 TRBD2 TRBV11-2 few CASSPRPSGGIGQYF TGTGCCAGCAGCCCCCGGCCTAGCGGGGGCATCGGGCAGTACTTC
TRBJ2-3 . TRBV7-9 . CASSLAIGGVDPDTQYF TGTGCCAGCAGCTTAGCGATCGGAGGGGTGGACCCAGATACGCAGTATTTT
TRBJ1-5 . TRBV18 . CASSPTGKDQPQHF TGTGCCAGCTCACCAACAGGAAAGGATCAGCCCCAGCATTTT
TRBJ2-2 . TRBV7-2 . CASRFTGTSNTGELFF TGTGCCAGCAGGTTCACCGGGACTTCGAACACCGGGGAGCTGTTTTTT
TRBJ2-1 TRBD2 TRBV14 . CASSPSLTSGRADEQFF TGTGCCAGCAGTCCATCCCTGACTAGCGGGAGGGCTGATGAGCAGTTCTTC
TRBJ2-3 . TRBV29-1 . CSADGLLGKSTDTQYF TGCAGCGCCGATGGATTATTAGGAAAAAGCACAGATACGCAGTATTTT
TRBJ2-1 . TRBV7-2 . CASSLAPVNEQFF TGTGCCAGCAGCTTAGCGCCAGTCAATGAGCAGTTCTTC
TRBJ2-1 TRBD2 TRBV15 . CATSKGLADNEQFF TGTGCCACCAGCAAGGGACTAGCGGACAATGAGCAGTTCTTC
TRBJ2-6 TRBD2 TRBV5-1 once CASSAASGKSSGANVLTF TGCGCCAGCAGCGCGGCTAGCGGGAAGAGCTCTGGGGCCAACGTCCTGACTTTC
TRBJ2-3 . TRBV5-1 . CASSLGTVTDTQYF TGCGCCAGCAGCTTGGGGACAGTCACAGATACGCAGTATTTT
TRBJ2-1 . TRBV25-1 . CASNRGDNEQFF TGTGCCAGCAATAGGGGAGACAATGAGCAGTTCTTC
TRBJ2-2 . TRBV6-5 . CASSLTQGYTGELFF TGTGCCAGCAGCCTCACCCAGGGGTACACCGGGGAGCTGTTTTTT
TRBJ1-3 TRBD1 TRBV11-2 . CASSSRAGGPSGNTIYF TGTGCCAGCAGCTCTAGGGCAGGGGGACCCTCTGGAAACACCATATATTTT